This entry lists 15 T cell receptor beta chains sequenced from one sample in a study of shared clonotypes between healthy human individuals. Only CD45RO-negative cells positively selected for CCR7 counted as naive CD8 cells, so terminally differentiated effector memory CD45RA+ cells were excluded. Assay used: immunoSEQ multiplex PCR; TCRdb lists only in-frame clones, some missing. The sample records more than 500,000 clones, roughly 96% being singletons. The source material was naive CD8+ T cells sorted from blood. These receptors all come from a woman in her 30s in good health.

V and J are TRBV7-6 and TRBJ2-5, with a weak D call TRBD2 (6 bases). The length of the CDR3 is 16 residues. Germline V gene data show CDR1 as SGHVS and CDR2 as FNYEAQ. Trimming shortened V by 5 bases and J by 1 base, and 17 bases separated the two germline ends. The CDR3 spells CASSTRDLLSQETQYF. CDR3 nucleotide sequence: TGTGCCAGCAGCACCCGGGACTTGCTCTCCCAAGAGACCCAGTACTTC.

The chain recombines TRBV4-1 with TRBJ1-1; tentatively, D is TRBD1 (5 bases). The CDR3 is made up of 17 amino acids. The V gene lost 4 bases and the J gene lost 0 bases, with 18 bases spanning the gap. Germline V lookup: CDR1 MGHRA, CDR2 YSYEKL. CDR3 DNA: TGCGCCAGCAGCCGCCTAGGGACCGAGCTCATGAACACTGAAGCTTTCTTT. Translated, it gives CASSRLGTELMNTEAFF.

The J gene is TRBJ1-5, the V gene TRBV27; no definite D call. Between the trimmed V and J ends, which lost 0 bases and 5 bases, there was a span of 5 bases. The CDR3 length is 13 residues. Germline CDR1 reads MNHEY; CDR2 reads SMNVEV (reference sequence). The CDR3 nucleotides read TGTGCCAGCAGTTTATCGGGGTATCAGCCCCAGCATTTT. It translates to CASSLSGYQPQHF.

Written as DNA, the CDR3 is TGTGCCAGCAGCTCCACCCCCGGGACTAGCGGGAGGAATCTCGAGCAGTACTTC. Translating gives CASSSTPGTSGRNLEQYF. This chain joins TRBV13 and TRBJ2-7, with TRBD2 matching 15 bases. Germline-derived CDR1 and CDR2 are PRHDT and FYEKMQ (reference sequence). V trimming: 4 bases; J trimming: 6 bases; junction bases outside the gene matches: 13. CDR3 length: 18 amino acids.

This clone was seen only a few times. Within the sample, other DNA sequences also encode this same CDR3. CDR3 nucleotides: TGTGCCAGCAGTGGCGGGACAGGGTACGAGCAGTACTTC. It encodes CASSGGTGYEQYF. This chain uses TRBV27 with TRBJ2-7, with 9 positions matching TRBD1. CDR1 MNHEY and CDR2 SMNVEV come from the germline V gene (reference sequence). V was clipped by 5 bases and J by 4 bases; unmatched bases: 3. This CDR3 comprises 13 residues.

Concerning this clone itself: At the DNA level, this CDR3 is encoded by other sequences in the same sample as well. This rearrangement joins TRBV27 to TRBJ2-2; D call uncertain. This CDR3 spans 11 amino acids. CDR1 is MNHEY, CDR2 SMNVEV, per germline (reference sequence). The V end was cut by 7 bases, the J end by 2 bases, with 2 bases between. CDR3: CASTNTGELFF. CDR3 coding DNA: TGTGCCAGCACCAACACCGGGGAGCTGTTTTTT.

The chain is built from TRBV7-9 and TRBJ1-1; no definite D call. The germline V gene encodes CDR1 SEHNR and CDR2 FQNEAQ (reference sequence). The CDR3 has 13 residues. Trimming cost V 3 bases and J 3 bases, with 8 bases left between them. CDR3 in DNA: TGTGCCAGCAGCTTTTGGGAAGACACTGAAGCTTTCTTT. This sequence encodes CASSFWEDTEAFF.

This clone appeared once. V gene TRBV4-1 combines with J gene TRBJ2-7; possible D gene TRBD1, 6 bases. The CDR3 is made up of 14 amino acids. With 0 bases removed from V and 3 bases from J, the gap between germline ends came to 9 bases. Germline V gives CDR1 MGHRA, CDR2 YSYEKL. The CDR3 DNA sequence: TGCGCCAGCAGCCAAGATGAACAGGGCTACGAGCAGTACTTC. Translation: CASSQDEQGYEQYF.

The genes are TRBV28 and TRBJ2-2; a possible D gene is TRBD2 (6 bases). The germline gives CDR1 MDHEN, CDR2 SYDVKM. The CDR3 runs 16 residues. The V gene lost 6 bases and the J gene lost 4 bases, with 18 bases spanning the gap. DNA for the CDR3: TGTGCCAGCAGGAAAGGGACTTCCCCACTCACCGGGGAGCTGTTTTTT. Its protein product is CASRKGTSPLTGELFF.

This chain links TRBV28 with TRBJ1-4; 10 positions match TRBD1. The V segment lost 6 bases and the J segment 3 bases; nucleotides outside the gene matches: 7. CDR1 and CDR2 (germline): MDHEN, SYDVKM. This CDR3 has 16 residues. As DNA, the CDR3 is TGTGCCAGCAGCCGGGGACAGGGGCGGGCTAATGAAAAACTGTTTTTT. Translated: CASSRGQGRANEKLFF.

The chain is built from TRBV27 and TRBJ2-7; no clear D gene. The germline CDR1 and CDR2 sequences are MNHEY and SMNVEV (reference sequence). The length of the CDR3 is 14 residues. The V gene lost 3 bases and the J gene lost 2 bases, with 11 bases spanning the gap. Written as DNA, the CDR3 is TGTGCCAGCAGTTTCATCGGCAGTACCTACGAGCAGTACTTC. Its translation: CASSFIGSTYEQYF.

CDR3 DNA: TGTGCCAGCAGCAAAACAGGGGAGGGCCAAGAGACCCAGTACTTC. Encoded protein: CASSKTGEGQETQYF. The genes are TRBV5-4 and TRBJ2-5, with D perhaps assigned TRBD1 or TRBD2 (7 bases each). CDR3 size: 15 residues. Germline lookup yields CDR1 SGHNT and CDR2 YYREEE (reference sequence). V lost 4 bases to trimming and J lost 1 base, with 14 bases between them.

CDR3 region: CASSPRLGNTIYF. Written as DNA, the CDR3 is TGTGCCAGCAGTCCCCGGCTAGGAAACACCATATATTTT. The chain joins TRBV6-1 to TRBJ1-3; D gene unclear. The V and J ends lost 5 bases and 4 bases respectively, with 9 bases between them. The CDR3 has 13 amino acids. Germline V gene lookup returns CDR1 MNHNS and CDR2 SASEGT.

This clone was seen only a few times. The V gene is TRBV9, the J gene TRBJ1-1; the D gene is possibly TRBD1 (5 bases). Trimming left V 6 bases short and J 3 bases short, with 15 bases between. Germline V gives CDR1 SGDLS, CDR2 YYNGEE. This CDR3 is built from 14 residues. For the CDR3, the DNA is TGTGCCAGCACCATGGGGCTGGGGGACACTGAAGCTTTCTTT. Protein sequence: CASTMGLGDTEAFF. Drawing the rest from reference TRBV9 and TRBJ1-1, the complete variable domain is DSGVTQTPKHLITATGQRVTLRCSPRSGDLSVYWYQQSLDQGLQFLIQYYNGEERAKGNILERFSAQQFPDLHSELNLSSLELGDSALYFCASTMGLGDTEAFFGQGTRLTVV.

The rearrangement joins TRBV7-9 to TRBJ1-3, with a tentative D call TRBD1 (6 bases). This CDR3 is built from 17 residues. The germline gives CDR1 SEHNR, CDR2 FQNEAQ (reference sequence). The V end lost 5 bases, the J end lost 0 bases, and 17 bases lay between the germline ends. The CDR3 protein is CASSPEGGISSGNTIYF. CDR3 bases: TGTGCCAGCAGCCCGGAGGGGGGAATATCCTCTGGAAACACCATATATTTT. Filled out from reference TRBV7-9 and TRBJ1-3, the complete variable domain reads DTGVSQNPRHKITKRGQNVTFRCDPISEHNRLYWYRQTLGQGPEFLTYFQNEAQLEKSRLLSDRFSAERPKGSFSTLEIQRTEQGDSAMYLCASSPEGGISSGNTIYFGEGSWLTVV.